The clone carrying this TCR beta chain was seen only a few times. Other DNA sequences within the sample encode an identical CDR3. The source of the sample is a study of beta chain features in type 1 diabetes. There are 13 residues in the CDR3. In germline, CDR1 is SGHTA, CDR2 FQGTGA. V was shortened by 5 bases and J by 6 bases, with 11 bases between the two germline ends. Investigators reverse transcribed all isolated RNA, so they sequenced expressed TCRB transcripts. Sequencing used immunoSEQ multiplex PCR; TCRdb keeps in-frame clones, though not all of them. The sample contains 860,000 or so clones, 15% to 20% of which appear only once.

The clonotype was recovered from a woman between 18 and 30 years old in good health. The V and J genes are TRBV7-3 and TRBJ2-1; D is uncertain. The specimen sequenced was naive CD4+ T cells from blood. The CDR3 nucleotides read TGTGCCAGCAGCCCTTTAGGTCCCAATGAGCAGTTCTTC. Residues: CASSPLGPNEQFF.